This TCR beta chain was sequenced during a study of vaccination effects on CD4 cells after COVID-19. The study's findings and limits: Marked clonal contraction was seen late after vaccination (in both infection- and vaccine-induced clones).

Antigen-specific CD4+ T cells were first expanded with viral peptide pools by the ViraFEST assay and only then sequenced. Following culture for around 10 days, CD4+ T cells were isolated. Having tested negative for nucleocapsid antibodies, the vaccine recipients showed no prior SARS-CoV-2 infection. A few million PBMC per well were cultured with 10 IU/ml IL-2 and roughly 11 ug/ml peptides. The CDR3 has 12 residues. V lost 4 bases to trimming and J lost 9 bases, with 16 bases between them. Germline V gene data show CDR1 as GTSNPN and CDR2 as SVGIG (reference sequence). With respect to this clone: Its antigen is currently unknown.

Some clones are missing from TCRdb's copy, which holds only in-frame ones; the method was immunoSEQ multiplex PCR. The sample has 26,000 or so clones; about 70% are singletons. This receptor was taken from a human donor who received a COVID-19 vaccine. Sequenced here: CD4+ T cells from PBMCs cultured with HCoV-NL63 spike peptides, sampled before COVID-19 vaccination. This chain uses TRBV30 with TRBJ2-7; D possibly matches TRBD1 or TRBD2 (7 bases each). The CDR3 is CAWTWQGGRQYF. The CDR3 DNA follows: TGTGCCTGGACCTGGCAGGGGGGGCGGCAGTACTTC.